The 29 T cell receptor beta chains below were found in one sample sequenced in a study of tumor-infiltrating lymphocytes in localized non-small cell lung cancer (dated by TCRdb to about 2021). The library was obtained by the immunoSEQ multiplex PCR assay. Sourced from immuneACCESS, this table was stored by TCRdb with only in-frame sequences that have V and J called. A share of the clones is absent; for the studies checked, an unresolved V gene accounts for under half, and the remainder has no known explanation. The sample yields roughly 9,500 clones; more than 70% were counted once. Roughly 14% of the sample comes from the top ten. The sequenced sample consisted of lung tumor tissue. The receptors derive from a human donor with non-small cell lung cancer.

This sequence joins TRBV2 and TRBJ2-7; no firm D call. This CDR3 has 17 amino acids. The V gene lost 3 bases and the J gene lost 3 bases, with 21 bases spanning the gap. Germline V lookup: CDR1 SNHLY, CDR2 FYNNEI. CDR3: CASSDPLFWAPSYEQYF. The CDR3 DNA reads TGTGCCAGCAGTGACCCTCTTTTTTGGGCGCCTAGCTACGAGCAGTACTTC.

Only a few counts were recorded for this clone. This chain links TRBV4-1 with TRBJ2-6, with TRBD2 matching 13 bases. The CDR3 contains 20 residues. After removal of 3 bases from V and 1 base from J, the junction contained 9 bases not matched to a gene. Germline CDR1 reads MGHRA; CDR2 reads YSYEKL. The CDR3 DNA reads as TGCGCCAGCAGCCATATAGGACTAGCGGGAGCTCGGTCTGGGGCCAACGTCCTGACTTTC. Translating gives CASSHIGLAGARSGANVLTF.

The J gene is TRBJ1-1, the V gene TRBV7-9; 7 bases map to TRBD1. Germline CDR1 is SEHNR and CDR2 is FQNEAQ (reference sequence). The trim removed 6 bases at V and 0 bases at J, leaving 7 bases unmatched. The CDR3 length is 15 residues. CDR3 DNA: TGTGCCAGCAGACGCGACAGGGCTGTGAACACTGAAGCTTTCTTT. Translating gives CASRRDRAVNTEAFF.

The chain carries TRBV18 and TRBJ2-5; D not resolved. The CDR3 spans 14 residues. CDR1 and CDR2 (germline): KGHSH, LQKENI. V lost 2 bases to trimming and J lost 2 bases, with 9 bases between them. As DNA, the CDR3 is TGTGCCAGCTCACCAGGTTCGGTTCAAGAGACCCAGTACTTC. Residues: CASSPGSVQETQYF. The entire variable domain, with the rest obtained from reference TRBV18 and TRBJ2-5, is as follows: NAGVMQNPRHLVRRRGQEARLRCSPMKGHSHVYWYRQLPEEGLKFMVYLQKENIIDESGMPKERFSAEFPKEGPSILRIQQVVRGDSAAYFCASSPGSVQETQYFGPGTRLLVL.

This clone was picked up a small number of times. The V and J genes are TRBV5-1 and TRBJ1-5; 7 positions agree with TRBD1. CDR3 length equals 14 residues. The ends lost 2 bases at V and 5 bases at J; junction bases unmatched: 4. Germline loops: CDR1 SGHRS, CDR2 YFSETQ. This CDR3 is CASSLGTADQPQHF. For the CDR3, the DNA is TGCGCCAGCAGCTTAGGGACAGCCGATCAGCCCCAGCATTTT.

The CDR3: CASSWSSAGTYEQYF. CDR3 DNA sequence: TGTGCCAGCAGCTGGTCTTCTGCGGGAACCTACGAGCAGTACTTC. V and J are TRBV7-8 and TRBJ2-7; D might be TRBD2 (6 bases). V was clipped by 4 bases and J by 2 bases, with 15 bases between them. CDR1 and CDR2 (germline): SGHVS, FQNEAQ. The CDR3 has 15 amino acids.

In its sample, this clone was seen a few times. The genes are TRBV27 and TRBJ2-3, with D unresolved. Trimming took 3 bases from V and 3 from J, leaving 16 bases between them. The CDR3 has 16 amino acids. Looked up from germline, CDR1 is MNHEY and CDR2 is SMNVEV (reference sequence). This CDR3 is CASSFEGLGITDTQYF. The CDR3 DNA sequence: TGTGCCAGCAGTTTCGAAGGTCTGGGGATTACAGATACGCAGTATTTT.

The rearrangement links TRBV7-3 to TRBJ2-2; D is possibly TRBD1 (6 bases). V dropped 2 bases and J dropped 2 bases, with 12 bases sitting between them. CDR1 SGHTA and CDR2 FQGTGA come from the germline V gene. The CDR3 runs 16 residues. The CDR3 nucleotides read TGTGCCAGCAGCTTATCCGGGACAAGTAACACCGGGGAGCTGTTTTTT. The encoded protein is CASSLSGTSNTGELFF.

CDR3 in DNA: TGTGCCAGTAGTGGGGGTAGGCGTAATAGCAATCAGCCCCAGCATTTT. It specifies CASSGGRRNSNQPQHF. The chain recombines TRBV19 with TRBJ1-5, with D possibly being TRBD1 (5 bases). CDR1 and CDR2 (germline): LNHDA, SQIVND (reference sequence). V lost 5 bases and J 0 bases, leaving 14 bases between the germline ends. The CDR3 has 16 residues. Together with reference TRBV19 and TRBJ1-5, the CDR3 gives the full variable domain: DGGITQSPKYLFRKEGQNVTLSCEQNLNHDAMYWYRQDPGQGLRLIYYSQIVNDFQKGDIAEGYSVSREKKESFPLTVTSAQKNPTAFYLCASSGGRRNSNQPQHFGDGTRLSIL.

The chain recombines TRBV6-5 with TRBJ2-1, with 7 bases fitting TRBD2. This CDR3 spans 15 amino acids. Per germline, CDR1 MNHEY and CDR2 SVGAGI. V lost 4 bases and J lost 4; bases outside the gene matches: 7. The CDR3 loop is CASSSPGLGYNEQFF. The CDR3 DNA follows: TGTGCCAGCAGTTCCCCCGGACTAGGGTACAATGAGCAGTTCTTC.

The V and J genes are TRBV9 and TRBJ2-6; the D is unclear. The CDR3 is made up of 16 amino acids. V lost 4 bases to trimming and J lost 1 base, with 12 bases between them. Looked up from germline, CDR1 is SGDLS and CDR2 is YYNGEE. CDR3 amino acids: CASSPQVGSGANVLTF. The CDR3 bases are TGTGCCAGCAGCCCCCAGGTAGGGTCTGGGGCCAACGTCCTGACTTTC.

The rearrangement joins TRBV10-3 to TRBJ2-5; 16 nucleotides align to TRBD2. The length of the CDR3 is 17 residues. The V and J ends lost 5 bases and 1 base, in that order; junction bases with no gene match: 4. CDR1 and CDR2 from the germline V gene are ENHRY and SYGVKD. The CDR3 here is CAISSGTSGRVQETQYF. The CDR3 region has the DNA TGTGCCATCAGTTCCGGGACTAGCGGGAGGGTCCAAGAGACCCAGTACTTC.

The J gene is TRBJ1-1, the V gene TRBV6-1, with D maybe TRBD1 (5 bases). Germline V gene sequence: CDR1 MNHNS, CDR2 SASEGT. V was pared by 1 base and J by 5 bases, with 8 bases between. The CDR3 runs 13 residues. The CDR3 loop is CASSEEGWTEAFF. As DNA, the CDR3 is TGTGCCAGCAGTGAAGAGGGGTGGACTGAAGCTTTCTTT.

The V gene is TRBV18, the J gene TRBJ2-5; the D call may be TRBD1 or TRBD2 (5 bases each). This CDR3 contains 13 residues. Trimming stripped 2 bases from V and 3 bases from J, with 7 bases between. The germline V gene encodes CDR1 KGHSH and CDR2 LQKENI. This CDR3 reads CASSPGTEETQYF. The CDR3 DNA reads TGTGCCAGCTCACCAGGGACCGAAGAGACCCAGTACTTC. Full variable domain (remainder filled in from reference TRBV18 and TRBJ2-5): NAGVMQNPRHLVRRRGQEARLRCSPMKGHSHVYWYRQLPEEGLKFMVYLQKENIIDESGMPKERFSAEFPKEGPSILRIQQVVRGDSAAYFCASSPGTEETQYFGPGTRLLVL.

The V and J genes are TRBV5-1 and TRBJ2-7; 11 bases align to TRBD1. CDR3 size: 15 residues. Germline lookup yields CDR1 SGHRS and CDR2 YFSETQ. The ends lost 4 bases at V and 5 bases at J; junction bases unmatched: 8. The CDR3 DNA reads TGCGCCAGCAGCCCTGGACAGGGGGCATATGACGAGCAGTACTTC. It is translated as CASSPGQGAYDEQYF.

The J gene is TRBJ2-3, the V gene TRBV6-6; D is undetermined. Trimming removed 6 bases at V and 3 bases at J, with 13 bases between. The germline V gene has CDR1 MNHNY and CDR2 SVGAGI (reference sequence). CDR3 length equals 14 residues. The CDR3, as DNA: TGTGCCAGCAGCGCCGTCCCCGGGACAGATACGCAGTATTTT. As protein: CASSAVPGTDTQYF.

The gene calls are TRBV29-1 and TRBJ1-1; TRBD1 might be the D (6 bases). This CDR3 contains 13 residues. Germline CDR1 SQVTM, CDR2 ANQGSEA. The ends were cut back, 7 bases at V and 6 bases at J, with 18 bases in the middle. CDR3 loop: CSAQGTQRAEAFF. CDR3 sequence (DNA): TGCAGCGCCCAGGGGACTCAGAGGGCTGAAGCTTTCTTT.

The chain uses TRBV9 and TRBJ2-7; D ambiguous. This CDR3 has 11 amino acids. Trimming left V 7 bases short and J 0 bases short, with 5 bases between. Germline V CDR1 and CDR2: SGDLS, YYNGEE. CDR3 sequence reads: CASGDSYEQYF. The CDR3 DNA follows: TGTGCCAGCGGAGACTCCTACGAGCAGTACTTC.

The chain uses TRBV29-1 and TRBJ1-2, with 7 bases matching TRBD1. V shed 5 bases, J shed 4 bases, and the junction held 1 base outside the gene matches. Germline V lookup: CDR1 SQVTM, CDR2 ANQGSEA. The CDR3 runs to 11 residues. The CDR3 loop reads CSVQGGYGYTF. The DNA for the CDR3 is TGCAGCGTTCAGGGGGGCTATGGCTACACCTTC.

CDR3 sequence (DNA): TGTGCCAGCAGCTTAGGCGGGATCACAGATACGCAGTATTTT. The encoded protein is CASSLGGITDTQYF. This chain links TRBV7-9 with TRBJ2-3; maybe TRBD2 (6 bases). The CDR3 has 14 residues. The germline V and J ends were trimmed by 1 base and 2 bases, with 7 bases remaining between them. CDR1 SEHNR and CDR2 FQNEAQ come from the germline V gene (reference sequence).

The V and J genes are TRBV7-2 and TRBJ2-2, with 8 bases aligning to TRBD2. Germline loops: CDR1 SGHTA, CDR2 FQGNSA. With V trimmed by 3 bases and J by 5 bases, 5 bases remained unmatched. The CDR3 has 15 residues. This CDR3 is CASSFSGTGTGELFF. The CDR3, as DNA: TGTGCCAGCAGCTTTAGCGGGACGGGGACCGGGGAGCTGTTTTTT.

This chain joins TRBV20-1 and TRBJ1-1; D gene uncertain. This CDR3 comprises 11 residues. Germline V CDR1 and CDR2: DFQATT, SNEGSKA (reference sequence). V was trimmed by 2 bases and J by 8 bases, leaving 9 bases between them. The CDR3 DNA reads TGCAGTGCTAGAACCGACCCCGAAGCTTTCTTT. This gives the protein CSARTDPEAFF.

V usage is TRBV6-1 and J usage is TRBJ2-7, with 8 bases matching TRBD1. The CDR3 sequence is 15 residues long. The germline V gene encodes CDR1 MNHNS and CDR2 SASEGT. V lost 1 base to trimming and J lost 2 bases; unmatched junction nucleotides: 4. CDR3 nucleotides: TGTGCCAGCAGTGAAGGGACAGGGCAAGCCTACGAGCAGTACTTC. This codes for CASSEGTGQAYEQYF.

Points on this clone: The same CDR3 arises from other DNA sequences in this sample as well. In DNA, the CDR3 is TGCAGCGTTGACAGGGGGCGAAACACTGAAGCTTTCTTT. It yields the protein CSVDRGRNTEAFF. The rearrangement joins TRBV29-1 to TRBJ1-1, with 8 bases identical to TRBD1. The trim removed 3 bases at V and 2 bases at J, leaving 2 bases unmatched. CDR1 and CDR2 from the germline V gene are SQVTM and ANQGSEA. The length of the CDR3 is 13 residues.

The chain carries TRBV5-4 and TRBJ2-3; 13 bases fit TRBD2. The germline V gene has CDR1 SGHNT and CDR2 YYREEE (reference sequence). V was pared by 4 bases and J by 3 bases, with 5 bases of the junction left unmatched. The CDR3 is made up of 16 amino acids. The CDR3 loop reads CASSPGLAGVTDTQYF. CDR3 DNA: TGTGCCAGCAGCCCCGGACTAGCGGGAGTAACAGATACGCAGTATTTT. Complete variable domain (other parts from reference TRBV5-4 and TRBJ2-3): ETGVTQSPTHLIKTRGQQVTLRCSSQSGHNTVSWYQQALGQGPQFIFQYYREEENGRGNFPPRFSGLQFPNYSSELNVNALELDDSALYLCASSPGLAGVTDTQYFGPGTRLTVL.

The chain joins TRBV5-4 to TRBJ1-2; D is undetermined. The germline V gene has CDR1 SGHNT and CDR2 YYREEE (reference sequence). The CDR3 spans 15 residues. V was clipped by 5 bases and J by 0 bases, with 14 bases between them. CDR3 amino acids: CASSEWPVANYGYTF. The CDR3 DNA sequence: TGTGCCAGCAGTGAATGGCCGGTAGCTAACTATGGCTACACCTTC.

This clone showed up just a few times. The gene calls are TRBV14 and TRBJ2-5; 9 bases agree with TRBD1. The CDR3 consists of 14 residues. Trimming cost V 2 bases and J 7 bases; bases outside gene matches: 5. Germline assignment: CDR1 SGHDN and CDR2 FVKESK. CDR3 in amino acids: CASSQRDREGTQYF. CDR3 DNA sequence: TGTGCCAGCAGCCAACGGGACAGGGAAGGGACCCAGTACTTC.

J is TRBJ2-5 and V is TRBV5-1; a weak D match, TRBD1 (5 bases). The CDR3 has 11 amino acids. V was cut by 5 bases and J by 5 bases, with 7 bases left in between. Germline V CDR1 and CDR2: SGHRS, YFSETQ. DNA for the CDR3: TGCGCCAGCAGTTCAGGGGAGACCCAGTACTTC. Translated: CASSSGETQYF.

DNA of the CDR3: TGTGCCAGCTCACCCGCGATACAAGAGACCCAGTACTTC. It codes for CASSPAIQETQYF. V and J are TRBV18 and TRBJ2-5; D remains unclear. V dropped 3 bases and J dropped 2 bases, with 7 bases sitting between them. This CDR3 has 13 amino acids. Germline CDR1 KGHSH, CDR2 LQKENI.